These 15 T cell receptor beta chains were sequenced from one sample in a study of OX40 agonist ivuxolimab in advanced cancers. The protocol was immunoSEQ multiplex PCR, while the TCRdb copy is restricted to in-frame clones and leaves out a portion. Of about 45,000 clones listed, just over 90% are singletons. The input for sequencing was CD4+ or CD8+ T cells sorted from blood, taken in a trial of the OX40 agonist ivuxolimab. These receptors came from an adult with an advanced solid tumor such as melanoma, head and neck, liver or kidney cancer.

This chain joins TRBV9 and TRBJ2-5; D is possibly TRBD1 (6 bases). This CDR3 contains 14 residues. V was trimmed by 4 bases and J by 4 bases, leaving 14 bases between them. Germline V lookup: CDR1 SGDLS, CDR2 YYNGEE. The CDR3 protein is CASSQGPTTETQYF. CDR3 bases: TGTGCCAGCAGCCAGGGGCCAACGACAGAGACCCAGTACTTC.

The V call is TRBV10-3, the J call TRBJ2-7; D may be TRBD1 (8 bases). Between the trimmed V and J ends, which lost 3 bases and 2 bases, there was a span of 17 bases. The CDR3 sequence is 16 residues long. CDR1 and CDR2 from the germline V gene are ENHRY and SYGVKD. CDR3 in amino acids: CAISDDYRGGTYEQYF. In nucleotides, the CDR3 is TGTGCCATCAGTGACGACTACAGGGGGGGAACCTACGAGCAGTACTTC.

This clone appeared once. The J gene is TRBJ2-1, the V gene TRBV29-1; unclear D gene. The CDR3 covers 13 residues. V lost 6 bases to trimming and J lost 3 bases, with 12 bases between them. Germline-derived CDR1 and CDR2 are SQVTM and ANQGSEA. The CDR3 region is CSVGSVSYNEQFF. The DNA of the CDR3 is TGCAGCGTCGGCTCTGTCAGCTACAATGAGCAGTTCTTC.

This rearrangement joins TRBV27 to TRBJ2-7; D gene ambiguous. V lost 2 bases and J 4 bases, leaving 9 bases between the germline ends. CDR1 and CDR2 (germline): MNHEY, SMNVEV (reference sequence). This CDR3 is 13 amino acids long. CDR3 amino acids: CASSLVPTYEQYF. The CDR3 nucleotides read TGTGCCAGCAGTTTAGTTCCGACATACGAGCAGTACTTC.

V usage is TRBV4-1 and J usage is TRBJ2-1; TRBD1 aligns across 7 bases. The CDR3 contains 20 residues. Germline V gene data show CDR1 as MGHRA and CDR2 as YSYEKL. V dropped 2 bases and J dropped 3; count of bases not matched to a gene: 19. The CDR3 bases are TGCGCCAGCAGCCAACCAGGTCGGGACAGCGCGCCTAGAGACTACAATGAGCAGTTCTTC. Translated: CASSQPGRDSAPRDYNEQFF.

Only a few counts were recorded for this clone. The junction and the germline gene differ at one end; a read error may be behind it. J is TRBJ1-1 and V is TRBV7-9; D remains unclear. The CDR3 extends over 8 amino acids. The germline V gene encodes CDR1 SEHNR and CDR2 FQNEAQ (reference sequence). The CDR3 DNA is TGTGCCAGCAGCCCCCACCGCTTT. It is translated as CASSPHRF.

The chain carries TRBV28 and TRBJ1-5; D call uncertain. Germline V lookup: CDR1 MDHEN, CDR2 SYDVKM. This CDR3 has 15 amino acids. V lost 6 bases and J lost 4, with 16 bases in between. The CDR3 loop reads CASSPLSQTNQPQHF. The CDR3 DNA is TGTGCCAGCAGCCCGCTCAGCCAGACAAATCAGCCCCAGCATTTT.

The rearrangement joins TRBV13 to TRBJ2-7; D possibly matches TRBD1 or TRBD2 (5 bases each). Trimming removed 1 base from V and 0 bases from J, with 7 bases in between. The CDR3 covers 14 residues. Per germline, CDR1 PRHDT and CDR2 FYEKMQ (reference sequence). This CDR3 reads CASSLVGTSYEQYF. In DNA form, the CDR3 reads TGTGCCAGCAGCTTAGTAGGGACCTCCTACGAGCAGTACTTC. The full variable domain, its missing parts supplied by reference TRBV13 and TRBJ2-7, is AAGVIQSPRHLIKEKRETATLKCYPIPRHDTVYWYQQGPGQDPQFLISFYEKMQSDKGSIPDRFSAQQFSDYHSELNMSSLELGDSALYFCASSLVGTSYEQYFGPGTRLTVT.

This clone was recorded only once. V and J are TRBV25-1 and TRBJ1-2; possible D gene TRBD1, 6 bases. Trimming shortened V by 3 bases and J by 0 bases, and 20 bases separated the two germline ends. This CDR3 is built from 18 residues. CDR1 and CDR2 (germline): MGHDK, SYGVNS. CDR3 DNA sequence: TGTGCCAGCAGTGATTCCCGCCTAGGGGGGGCGCCTAACTATGGCTACACCTTC. This gives the protein CASSDSRLGGAPNYGYTF.

The chain is built from TRBV4-1 and TRBJ2-5; 12 nucleotides match TRBD2. Germline V gene lookup returns CDR1 MGHRA and CDR2 YSYEKL. The length of the CDR3 is 16 residues. J was trimmed by 5 bases and V by 4 bases; bases with no gene match: 8. CDR3 DNA: TGCGCCAGCAGCCCTGGACTAGCGGGGAGCGGGGAGACCCAGTACTTC. It yields the protein CASSPGLAGSGETQYF.

The chain is built from TRBV29-1 and TRBJ2-3; no definite D call. Trimming took off 4 bases at V and 2 bases at J, with 13 bases between the two ends. The CDR3 length is 14 residues. Germline assignment: CDR1 SQVTM and CDR2 ANQGSEA. DNA of the CDR3: TGCAGCGTTGGTACTCAATTATCCACAGATACGCAGTATTTT. Translated: CSVGTQLSTDTQYF.

The chain combines TRBV19 with TRBJ2-1; 10 nucleotides align to TRBD2. V dropped 7 bases and J dropped 6; count of bases not matched to a gene: 9. Germline V lookup: CDR1 LNHDA, CDR2 SQIVND (reference sequence). The CDR3 has 15 residues. For the CDR3, the DNA is TGTGCCAGTAAACTGACTAGCGGGTGGGGCAATGAGCAGTTCTTC. Residues: CASKLTSGWGNEQFF.

The CDR3 coding sequence is TGTGCCAGCAGTTTATATGGGGGGGACATAAGTCACCAATATGGCTACACCTTC. Translated, it gives CASSLYGGDISHQYGYTF. The V call is TRBV27, the J call TRBJ1-2; D is possibly TRBD1 (6 bases). Germline loops: CDR1 MNHEY, CDR2 SMNVEV (reference sequence). This CDR3 is 18 amino acids long. The germline V and J ends were trimmed by 1 base and 5 bases, with 23 bases remaining between them.

This rearrangement joins TRBV7-6 to TRBJ2-7, with 8 bases identical to TRBD1. J lost 3 bases, V lost 7 bases, and 8 bases had no gene match. This CDR3 comprises 14 residues. Germline CDR1 SGHVS, CDR2 FNYEAQ. This CDR3 reads CASTPGDRNYEQYF. The CDR3 bases are TGTGCCAGCACCCCCGGGGACAGGAACTACGAGCAGTACTTC. Full variable domain (missing parts from reference TRBV7-6 and TRBJ2-7): GAGVSQSPRYKVTKRGQDVALRCDPISGHVSLYWYRQALGQGPEFLTYFNYEAQQDKSGLPNDRFSAERPEGSISTLTIQRTEQRDSAMYRCASTPGDRNYEQYFGPGTRLTVT.

The CDR3 spells CASSRGGSTDTQYF. The CDR3, as DNA: TGTGCCAGCAGCCGGGGAGGCAGCACAGATACGCAGTATTTT. The chain couples TRBV7-9 to TRBJ2-3, with a tentative D call TRBD2 (6 bases). Germline assignment: CDR1 SEHNR and CDR2 FQNEAQ (reference sequence). V was shortened by 5 bases and J by 0 bases, with 9 bases between the two germline ends. The CDR3 is 14 amino acids.